Here is one TCR beta chain with its context. The germline V gene encodes CDR1 SGHVS and CDR2 FQNEAQ. CDR3 size: 13 residues. The germline V and J ends were trimmed by 4 bases and 2 bases, with 8 bases remaining between them. The data stem from a study of T cell responses to AZD1222 COVID-19 vaccine. Clones were sequenced by immunoSEQ multiplex PCR, and TCRdb holds only the in-frame ones, with some missing. This sample has more than 100,000 clones; about 90% occur once, and the top ten carry approximately 1.5%. This sequence joins TRBV7-8 and TRBJ1-2; D remains ambiguous. Sample: peripheral blood, taken on day 0 of AZD1222 vaccination. The sequence came from an adult in good health. The CDR3 loop is CASSSNYNYGYTF. CDR3 coding DNA: TGTGCCAGCAGCTCGAATTACAACTATGGCTACACCTTC.